This TCR beta chain is drawn from a study of blood T cell repertoires in COVID-19 (dated by TCRdb to about 2020). At the level of the whole study: Collaborator samples came from the United States, Italy and Spain and covered acute and convalescent phases of COVID-19. The prospective study material was composed of cDNA or gDNA derived from T cells, B-cell-depleted T cells, or PBMCs. Deeply sampled blood TCRbeta repertoires from subjects exposed to, actively infected with, or recovered from COVID-19 were included in the dataset. A freely available public database, intended as a resource for researchers studying the immune response to SARS-CoV-2, is where the repertoires were released. Samples were obtained from the ongoing ImmuneRACE study (first 160 participants) and from about 1,300 subjects provided by 6 global collaborators. Nearly every sample came with metadata listing a de-identified subject ID, COVID-19 status, age in years and sex. Where HLA class I and class II types were available, the types were taken from metadata supplied by the sample provider, not from assay-based typing.

CDR1 and CDR2 (SGHVS, FQNEAQ) derive from the germline V gene. Germline trimming: 5 bases from V, 0 bases from J; junction bases outside gene matches: 8. Reading from cysteine to phenylalanine, the CDR3 counts 16 amino acids. The read is trimmed to its CDR3 DNA, 48 bases read in frame from base 1. The collaborating institutions used their own protocols to collect whole blood in K2EDTA tubes. For TCRbeta analysis, collaborator samples were shipped as frozen whole blood, as isolated PBMCs, or as DNA extracted from either sample type. Here is what the overall study found, with its caveats: How much clinical and demographic metadata was included differed by source and by participant, and the metadata was provided uncurated.

To note about this clone: There is no known antigen for this receptor. Nothing much larger sits one base from this clone, and base qualities are not available.

TCRbeta CDR3 regions were amplified from genomic DNA by means of the immunoSEQ Assay, a bias-controlled multiplex PCR. Turning to the authors' computational methods: The number of nucleated cells in each sample was estimated by amplification of reference gene primers within the assay. Sequence reads were collapsed and filtered to measure the absolute abundance of every unique TCRbeta CDR3 rearrangement. For each sample, productive Simpson clonality was calculated as the square root of Simpson's diversity index over productive rearrangements. In its TCRdb copy, this immuneACCESS table keeps in-frame sequences only and misses some clones. Where compared with another copy, unresolved V genes explain less than half of these, and the others have no known cause. V and J calls and clone size are copied from that table; D and trimming were computed from the DNA. The sample table shows roughly 72,000 clones, and around 90% are seen once. The top ten constitute 15% to 20% of the sample.

Recombination joined TRBV7-8 with TRBJ2-7, with 9 bases aligning to TRBD2. The source of this sequence is a human donor in a cohort sampled during active COVID-19. The sequenced material came from peripheral blood. The DNA is TGTGCCAGCAGCCGGATGGCTAGCGGGATCTCCTACGAGCAGTACTTC. This sequence encodes CASSRMASGISYEQYF.